These 28 T cell receptor beta chains came from one sample sequenced in a study of Graves' ophthalmopathy and Graves' hyperthyroidism. RNA served as the template for amplifying TCR beta CDR3 regions. HTBI primers primed a first-round RT-PCR, and a second-round multiplex PCR followed. TCRdb reprocessed the multiplex PCR reads via MiXCR and lists one record per CDR3 protein. In the table there are 200,000 to 250,000 distinct CDR3 sequences, approximately 28% of which are singletons. Material: peripheral blood. Receptors were obtained from a man in his fifties or sixties with Graves' ophthalmopathy.

The J gene is TRBJ2-7, the V gene TRBV2, with a tentative D call TRBD1 (5 bases). The CDR3 sequence is 12 residues long. CDR1 and CDR2 (germline): SNHLY, FYNNEI. V was trimmed by 6 bases and J by 9 bases, leaving 15 bases between them. CDR3 in DNA: TGTGCCAGCAGCCGGGCCGGGCAGGGGCAGTACTTC. Residues: CASSRAGQGQYF. The full variable domain, with the rest looked up from reference TRBV2 and TRBJ2-7, is EPEVTQTPSHQVTQMGQEVILRCVPISNHLYFYWYRQILGQKVEFLVSFYNNEISEKSEIFDDQFSVERPDGSNFTLKIRSTKLEDSAMYFCASSRAGQGQYFGPGTRLTVT.

This clonotype was found many times. This sequence joins TRBV28 and TRBJ1-5, with 7 bases identical to TRBD1. The junction had 2 bases not matched to a gene; V was cut back by 2 bases and J by 1 base. Germline assignment: CDR1 MDHEN and CDR2 SYDVKM. The CDR3 runs 15 residues. CDR3 nucleotides: TGTGCCAGCAGTTTAGAAGGGGGCAGCAATCAGCCCCAGCATTTT. It is translated as CASSLEGGSNQPQHF.

This clonotype was seen many times. This chain joins TRBV7-8 and TRBJ2-7; 8 bases match TRBD2. V was clipped by 5 bases and J by 5 bases; unmatched bases: 23. From germline, CDR1 is SGHVS and CDR2 FQNEAQ. CDR3 length: 19 amino acids. CDR3 loop: CASSLRGGAKIAGTHEQYF. CDR3 nucleotides: TGTGCCAGCAGCCTACGTGGGGGGGCGAAGATAGCGGGAACCCACGAGCAGTACTTC.

This clonotype came up many times. V usage is TRBV12-3 or TRBV12-4 and J usage is TRBJ2-7, with 7 bases fitting TRBD2. The CDR3 loop spans 13 amino acids. The V gene end was trimmed by 5 bases and the J gene end by 3 bases; junction bases not matched to a gene: 4. CDR3 DNA: TGTGCCAGCAGTCCTGGGGACTACTACGAGCAGTACTTC. It codes for CASSPGDYYEQYF.

This clonotype has a handful of counts. The V call is TRBV27, the J call TRBJ2-5; TRBD1 matches 12 bases. Germline V lookup: CDR1 MNHEY, CDR2 SMNVEV (reference sequence). There are 16 residues in the CDR3. Trimming cost V 5 bases and J 6 bases; bases outside gene matches: 10. The CDR3 bases are TGTGCCAGCAGTCTAGCCGGGACAGGGGGCATACAGACCCAGTACTTC. Protein sequence: CASSLAGTGGIQTQYF.

The CDR3 sequence is CASSVRGRNSPLHF. DNA of the CDR3: TGTGCCAGCAGTGTCAGGGGGAGGAATTCACCCCTCCACTTT. The V call is TRBV25-1, the J call TRBJ1-6, with 7 bases fitting TRBD1. Germline CDR1 is MGHDK and CDR2 is SYGVNS. The CDR3 length is 14 residues. The J segment lost 7 bases and the V segment lost 4 bases, leaving 4 bases of the junction unmatched.

This clonotype came up a few times. The chain uses TRBV18 and TRBJ2-2; D ambiguous. Germline V gives CDR1 KGHSH, CDR2 LQKENI. V was trimmed by 3 bases and J by 0 bases, leaving 5 bases between them. The CDR3 is 14 residues long. The CDR3, as DNA: TGTGCCAGCTCACCGATGGCGAACACCGGGGAGCTGTTTTTT. It codes for CASSPMANTGELFF.

This clonotype was observed at least ten times. This chain joins TRBV6-5 and TRBJ2-7; 10 positions match TRBD2. The CDR3 loop spans 15 amino acids. CDR1 and CDR2 (germline): MNHEY, SVGAGI. V gave up 2 bases and J gave up 4 bases; unmatched junction bases: 5. CDR3 bases: TGTGCCAGCAGTTACCAATCTAGCGGGAGTTACGAGCAGTACTTC. Translation: CASSYQSSGSYEQYF.

This clonotype was detected ten times or more. The J gene is TRBJ2-2, the V gene TRBV6-5, with TRBD2 as a possible D gene (5 bases). There are 17 residues in the CDR3. The germline gives CDR1 MNHEY, CDR2 SVGAGI. V was trimmed by 0 bases and J by 1 base, leaving 12 bases between them. The CDR3 sequence is CASSYSRSSRNTGELFF. The CDR3, as DNA: TGTGCCAGCAGTTACTCGAGGTCTAGCAGGAACACCGGGGAGCTGTTTTTT.

This clonotype was recorded at least ten times. V is TRBV7-2 and J is TRBJ2-7; 11 nucleotides match TRBD2. Trimming took 1 base from V and 3 from J; bases not matched to a gene: 8. The CDR3 consists of 17 residues. CDR1 and CDR2 from the germline V gene are SGHTA and FQGNSA. This CDR3 reads CASSLGLAGGVGYEQYF. DNA of the CDR3: TGTGCCAGCAGCTTAGGGTTAGCGGGAGGGGTGGGCTACGAGCAGTACTTC.

This clonotype showed up many times. The V gene is TRBV6-1, the J gene TRBJ2-2; possible D gene TRBD2, 5 bases. Trimming shortened V by 9 bases and J by 5 bases, and 10 bases separated the two germline ends. The germline V gene encodes CDR1 MNHNS and CDR2 SASEGT. This CDR3 has 12 residues. As DNA, the CDR3 is TGTGCCAGTGCTCGAGGGACCGGGGAGCTGTTTTTT. It codes for CASARGTGELFF.

This clonotype was detected ten times or more. This rearrangement joins TRBV7-3 to TRBJ2-2, with TRBD2 matching 12 bases. This CDR3 spans 17 amino acids. Germline CDR1 SGHTA, CDR2 FQGTGA. The junction had 7 bases not matched to a gene; V was cut back by 4 bases and J by 4 bases. CDR3 protein: CASSSLLAGGTTGELFF. The CDR3 region has the DNA TGTGCCAGCAGCTCCTTACTAGCGGGAGGAACCACCGGGGAGCTGTTTTTT.

The chain employs TRBV7-2 and TRBJ1-6; 7 bases line up with TRBD1. Trimming took 5 bases from V and 9 from J; bases not matched to a gene: 13. CDR1 SGHTA and CDR2 FQGNSA come from the germline V gene. This CDR3 spans 16 amino acids. CDR3 DNA: TGTGCCAGCAGCCCAGACAGGGCGAGGCAAGGTTCACCCCTCCACTTT. This translates into CASSPDRARQGSPLHF.

Many counts were recorded for this clonotype. The rearrangement uses TRBV30 and TRBJ1-2, with unresolved D. Trimming cost V 5 bases and J 7 bases, with 17 bases left between them. The germline V gene encodes CDR1 GTSNPN and CDR2 SVGIG (reference sequence). This CDR3 is built from 13 residues. The CDR3: CAWGSGRDGGYTF. DNA of the CDR3: TGTGCCTGGGGTTCAGGACGAGATGGTGGCTACACCTTC.

This clonotype was counted at least ten times. The rearrangement links TRBV6-1 to TRBJ1-6; D gene uncertain. Germline V gene data show CDR1 as MNHNS and CDR2 as SASEGT. V was clipped by 5 bases and J by 10 bases, with 12 bases between them. This CDR3 region has 13 residues. CDR3 bases: TGTGCCAGCAGTTCGGGAGGAAACTCACCCCTCCACTTT. The encoded protein is CASSSGGNSPLHF.

This clonotype was observed at least ten times. The chain carries TRBV6-1 and TRBJ2-7, with D perhaps matching TRBD1 (6 bases). The V end was cut by 4 bases, the J end by 0 bases, with 13 bases between. The CDR3 is made up of 15 amino acids. CDR1 MNHNS and CDR2 SASEGT come from the germline V gene. The CDR3 DNA reads as TGTGCCAGCAGTGCCCCCGGACAGTACTCCTACGAGCAGTACTTC. Protein sequence: CASSAPGQYSYEQYF.

This clonotype has at least ten counts. The J gene is TRBJ2-5, the V gene TRBV5-1; D gene uncertain. CDR1 is SGHRS and CDR2 is YFSETQ in the germline V gene. V was pared by 1 base and J by 6 bases, with 10 bases between. The CDR3 has 13 amino acids. The CDR3 bases are TGCGCCAGCAGCTTGACAGACGAGAAGACCCAGTACTTC. Translating gives CASSLTDEKTQYF. The full variable domain, in which reference TRBV5-1 and TRBJ2-5 provide the parts outside the CDR3, is KAGVTQTPRYLIKTRGQQVTLSCSPISGHRSVSWYQQTPGQGLQFLFEYFSETQRNKGNFPGRFSGRQFSNSRSEMNVSTLELGDSALYLCASSLTDEKTQYFGPGTRLLVL.

This clonotype was seen many times. This chain connects TRBV29-1 to TRBJ1-5; D might be TRBD1 (6 bases). This CDR3 spans 13 amino acids. Trimming removed 6 bases at V and 5 bases at J, with 14 bases between. Per germline, CDR1 SQVTM and CDR2 ANQGSEA. DNA of the CDR3: TGCAGCGTGGTCGGGACATCGGATCAGCCCCAGCATTTT. Protein product: CSVVGTSDQPQHF.

V gene TRBV7-2 combines with J gene TRBJ2-7; D remains ambiguous. This CDR3 has 11 residues. Germline V gene sequence: CDR1 SGHTA, CDR2 FQGNSA. Trimming shortened V by 7 bases and J by 2 bases, and 6 bases separated the two germline ends. The CDR3 region is CASTKTYEQYF. CDR3 nucleotides: TGTGCCAGCACCAAAACCTACGAGCAGTACTTC.

The gene calls are TRBV7-2 and TRBJ2-7; 8 bases line up with TRBD2. Germline CDR1 and CDR2: SGHTA and FQGNSA. The CDR3 has 14 amino acids. V lost 4 bases and J lost 4; bases outside the gene matches: 6. The CDR3 region is CASSSSSGPYEQYF. DNA of the CDR3: TGTGCCAGCAGCTCTTCTAGCGGGCCTTACGAGCAGTACTTC.

In this sample, this clonotype turned up many times. This sequence joins TRBV15 and TRBJ2-7, with D possibly TRBD1 on 6 matching bases. CDR3 length: 16 amino acids. Trimming pared 5 bases from V and 1 base from J, leaving 18 bases between. CDR1 is LNHNV and CDR2 is YYDKDF in the germline V gene (reference sequence). The CDR3 loop reads CATSPPRGGPSYEQYF. Here the CDR3 DNA reads TGTGCCACCAGCCCGCCCCGTGGGGGCCCATCCTACGAGCAGTACTTC.

At least ten counts were recorded for this clonotype. The genes are TRBV5-1 and TRBJ2-4; 9 nucleotides match TRBD1. The CDR3 extends over 13 amino acids. V lost 4 bases, J lost 6 bases, and 2 bases stayed unmatched. Per germline, CDR1 SGHRS and CDR2 YFSETQ. The CDR3, as DNA: TGCGCCAGCAGCCAGGGACAGGGAAACATTCAGTACTTC. Its protein product is CASSQGQGNIQYF.

The V and J genes are TRBV11-2 and TRBJ2-5, with 13 bases lining up with TRBD2. CDR3 length: 18 amino acids. Losses at the gene ends were 5 bases for V and 5 bases for J; bases not matched to a gene: 14. Germline CDR1 and CDR2: SGHAT and FQNNGV. CDR3 region: CASSPRTSGRRLSETQYF. CDR3 nucleotides: TGTGCCAGCAGCCCCCGGACTAGCGGGAGAAGGCTGTCGGAGACCCAGTACTTC. Drawing the rest from reference TRBV11-2 and TRBJ2-5, the complete variable domain is EAGVAQSPRYKIIEKRQSVAFWCNPISGHATLYWYQQILGQGPKLLIQFQNNGVVDDSQLPKDRFSAERLKGVDSTLKIQPAKLEDSAVYLCASSPRTSGRRLSETQYFGPGTRLLVL.

In its sample, this clonotype was seen many times. The J gene is TRBJ2-4, the V gene TRBV6-5; D might be TRBD1 (6 bases). Germline CDR1 and CDR2: MNHEY and SVGAGI. The germline V and J ends were trimmed by 9 bases and 15 bases, with 15 bases remaining between them. The CDR3 runs to 10 residues. CDR3: CARVTGLGYF. The DNA of the CDR3 is TGTGCCAGAGTAACAGGGTTAGGGTACTTC.

This clonotype was counted many times. This chain links TRBV24-1 with TRBJ2-5; 13 bases align to TRBD2. The CDR3 is 16 residues long. J gave up 3 bases and V 1 base, and 1 base lay outside the gene matches. The germline V gene has CDR1 KGHDR and CDR2 SFDVKD. CDR3 sequence (DNA): TGTGCCACCAGTGATTTTGGACTAGCGGGGGAAGAGACCCAGTACTTC. Amino acid sequence: CATSDFGLAGEETQYF.

This clonotype was detected ten times or more. This sequence joins TRBV7-9 and TRBJ2-7; 9 bases map to TRBD1. With 4 bases clipped from V and 7 bases from J, the junction kept 8 bases outside the gene matches. Germline loops: CDR1 SEHNR, CDR2 FQNEAQ (reference sequence). This CDR3 has 14 amino acids. The CDR3 coding sequence is TGTGCCAGCAGCTCACAGGGGGCCCCGGGGGAGCAGTACTTC. This translates into CASSSQGAPGEQYF.

This clonotype appeared many times. The V and J genes are TRBV7-9 and TRBJ2-5; D unresolved. The CDR3 covers 12 residues. CDR1 and CDR2 from the germline V gene are SEHNR and FQNEAQ (reference sequence). Trimming took 1 base from V and 5 from J, leaving 5 bases between them. In nucleotides, the CDR3 is TGTGCCAGCAGCTTAGGATTCGAGACCCAGTACTTC. It is translated as CASSLGFETQYF.

At least ten counts were recorded for this clonotype. The chain combines TRBV25-1 with TRBJ2-4; D is unresolved. The CDR3 is 14 residues long. The V gene lost 3 bases and the J gene lost 0 bases, with 6 bases spanning the gap. Germline V gives CDR1 MGHDK, CDR2 SYGVNS. CDR3 nucleotides: TGTGCCAGCAGTGATCGGACAGCCAAAAACATTCAGTACTTC. Translated, it gives CASSDRTAKNIQYF.